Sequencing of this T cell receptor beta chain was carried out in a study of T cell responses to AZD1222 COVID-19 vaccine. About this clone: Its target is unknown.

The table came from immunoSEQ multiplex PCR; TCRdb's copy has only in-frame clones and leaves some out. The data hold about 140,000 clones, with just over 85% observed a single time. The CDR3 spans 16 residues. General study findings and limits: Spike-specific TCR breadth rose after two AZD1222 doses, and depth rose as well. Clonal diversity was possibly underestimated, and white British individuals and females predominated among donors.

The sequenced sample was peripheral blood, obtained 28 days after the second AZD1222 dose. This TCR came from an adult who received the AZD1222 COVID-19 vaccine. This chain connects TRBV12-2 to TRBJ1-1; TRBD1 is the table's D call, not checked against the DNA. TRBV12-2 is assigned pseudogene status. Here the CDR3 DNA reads TGTGCAAGTCGCTCCCATGGGGGCAGGATGAACACTGAAGCTTTCTTT. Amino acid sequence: CASRSHGGRMNTEAFF.